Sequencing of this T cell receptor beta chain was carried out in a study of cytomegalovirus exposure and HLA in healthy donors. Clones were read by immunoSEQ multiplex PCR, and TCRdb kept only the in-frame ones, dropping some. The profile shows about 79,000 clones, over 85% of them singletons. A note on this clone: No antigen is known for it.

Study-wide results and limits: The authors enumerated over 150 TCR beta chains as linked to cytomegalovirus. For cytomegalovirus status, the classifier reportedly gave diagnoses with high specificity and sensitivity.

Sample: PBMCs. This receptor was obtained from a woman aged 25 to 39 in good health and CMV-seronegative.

CDR3 loop: CASSMDTNYGYTF. In nucleotides, the CDR3 is TGTGCCAGTAGTATGGACACAAACTATGGCTACACCTTC. The V call is TRBV19, the J call TRBJ1-2, with D perhaps TRBD1 (5 bases). Germline V gene data show CDR1 as LNHDA and CDR2 as SQIVND (reference sequence). CDR3 size: 13 residues. V was pared by 3 bases and J by 2 bases, with 7 bases between.